The entry below describes one T cell receptor (beta chain). The sample belongs to a study of blood T cell repertoires in COVID-19. Study summary: The United States, Italy and Spain provided the acute and convalescent COVID-19 samples.

Source study methods: Reference gene primer amplification in the assay estimated nucleated cell counts. TCRdb's copy holds only in-frame clones and misses some; the assay was immunoSEQ multiplex PCR. V and J calls and clone size are those listed in that table; D and trimming were worked out from the DNA. This table has a few hundred thousand clones, around 84% appearing once. Cohort 3 donors counted as recovered after two negative PCRs, clearance, or resolved symptoms. CDR3 length: 15 residues. Germline loops: CDR1 SGDLS, CDR2 YYNGEE. The junction had 4 bases not matched to a gene; V was cut back by 0 bases and J by 5 bases.

The TCR comes from a woman aged 18-30 years who had recovered from COVID-19. Sequencing used PBMCs or T cells enriched from blood (not recorded which). J is TRBJ2-1 and V is TRBV9; TRBD2 matches at 8 bases. Here the CDR3 reads CASSVDGTRDNEQFF. The CDR3 DNA reads TGTGCCAGCAGCGTAGATGGGACTAGAGACAATGAGCAGTTCTTC.